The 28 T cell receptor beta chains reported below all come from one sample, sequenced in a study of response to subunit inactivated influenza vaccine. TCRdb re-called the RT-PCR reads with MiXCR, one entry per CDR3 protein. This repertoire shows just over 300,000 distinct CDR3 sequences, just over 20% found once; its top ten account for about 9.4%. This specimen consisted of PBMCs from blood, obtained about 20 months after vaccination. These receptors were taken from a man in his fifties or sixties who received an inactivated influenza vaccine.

CDR3 nucleotides: TGTGCCAGCAGCCGGGGGGACTTCTACGAGCAGTACTTC. Residues: CASSRGDFYEQYF. The chain links TRBV14 to TRBJ2-7; weak D call: TRBD2 (6 bases). Germline CDR1 SGHDN, CDR2 FVKESK. The CDR3 has 13 amino acids. V was trimmed by 4 bases and J by 3 bases, leaving 10 bases between them.

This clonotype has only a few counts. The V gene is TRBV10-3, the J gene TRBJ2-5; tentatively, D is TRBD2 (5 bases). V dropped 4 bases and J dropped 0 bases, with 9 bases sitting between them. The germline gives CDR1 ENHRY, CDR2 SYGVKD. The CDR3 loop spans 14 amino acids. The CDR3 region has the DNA TGTGCCATCAGTGGAGGGCTCTACCAAGAGACCCAGTACTTC. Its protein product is CAISGGLYQETQYF.

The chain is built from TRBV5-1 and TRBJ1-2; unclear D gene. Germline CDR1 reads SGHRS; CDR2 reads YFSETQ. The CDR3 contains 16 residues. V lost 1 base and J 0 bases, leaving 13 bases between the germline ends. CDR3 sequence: CASSLRGFEANYGYTF. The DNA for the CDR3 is TGCGCCAGCAGCTTGCGGGGATTTGAGGCTAACTATGGCTACACCTTC.

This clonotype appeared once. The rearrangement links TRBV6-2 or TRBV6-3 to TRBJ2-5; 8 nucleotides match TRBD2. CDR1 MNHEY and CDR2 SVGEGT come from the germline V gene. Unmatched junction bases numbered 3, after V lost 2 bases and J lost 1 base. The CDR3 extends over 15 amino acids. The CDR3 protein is CASSYAGGTQETQYF. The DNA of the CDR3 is TGTGCCAGCAGTTACGCGGGAGGCACCCAAGAGACCCAGTACTTC.

The CDR3 bases are TGCGCCAGCAGCCAAGTAATTTTGGGCACCCAGTACTTC. Translated: CASSQVILGTQYF. The J gene is TRBJ2-5, the V gene TRBV4-1, with D uncertain. In germline, CDR1 is MGHRA, CDR2 YSYEKL. This CDR3 region has 13 residues. V lost 1 base and J 8 bases, leaving 11 bases between the germline ends.

The CDR3 is CASSTRTSSIYGYTF. The CDR3 bases are TGCGCCAGCAGCACGAGGACAAGCTCAATCTATGGCTACACCTTC. The V gene is TRBV5-1, the J gene TRBJ1-2; TRBD1 might be the D (5 bases). Germline V gene sequence: CDR1 SGHRS, CDR2 YFSETQ. The CDR3 extends over 15 amino acids. With 4 bases removed from V and 4 bases from J, the gap between germline ends came to 17 bases.

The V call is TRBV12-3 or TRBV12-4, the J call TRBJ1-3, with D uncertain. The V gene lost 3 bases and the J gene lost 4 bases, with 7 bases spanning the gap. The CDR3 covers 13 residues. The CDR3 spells CASSFTRGNTIYF. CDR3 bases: TGTGCCAGCAGTTTCACCAGGGGAAACACCATATATTTT.

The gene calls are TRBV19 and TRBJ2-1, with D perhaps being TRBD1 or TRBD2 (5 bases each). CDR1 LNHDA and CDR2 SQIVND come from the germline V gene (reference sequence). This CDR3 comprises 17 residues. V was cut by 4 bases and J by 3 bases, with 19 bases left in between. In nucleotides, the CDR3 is TGTGCCAGTAGTAAGGCGAACTATGGAGGACACTACAATGAGCAGTTCTTC. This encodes CASSKANYGGHYNEQFF.

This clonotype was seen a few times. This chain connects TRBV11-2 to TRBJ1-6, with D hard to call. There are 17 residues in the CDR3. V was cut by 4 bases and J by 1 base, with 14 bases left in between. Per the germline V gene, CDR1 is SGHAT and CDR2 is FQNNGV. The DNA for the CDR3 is TGTGCCAGCAGCTCTTGGCCCCCGCGTTCCTATAATTCACCCCTCCACTTT. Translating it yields CASSSWPPRSYNSPLHF.

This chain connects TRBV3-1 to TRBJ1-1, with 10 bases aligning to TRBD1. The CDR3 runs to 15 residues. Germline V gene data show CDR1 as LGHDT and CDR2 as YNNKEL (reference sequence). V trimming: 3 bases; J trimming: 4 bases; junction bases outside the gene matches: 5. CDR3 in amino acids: CASSQADRGGTEAFF. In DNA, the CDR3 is TGTGCCAGCAGCCAGGCGGACAGGGGGGGCACTGAAGCTTTCTTT.

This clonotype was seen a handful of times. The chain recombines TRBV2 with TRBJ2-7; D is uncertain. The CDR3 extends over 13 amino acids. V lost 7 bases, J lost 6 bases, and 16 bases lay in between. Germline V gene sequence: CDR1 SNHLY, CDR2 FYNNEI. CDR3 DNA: TGTGCCAGCATCTTTACAAACCCAGGCGAGCAGTACTTC. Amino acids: CASIFTNPGEQYF.

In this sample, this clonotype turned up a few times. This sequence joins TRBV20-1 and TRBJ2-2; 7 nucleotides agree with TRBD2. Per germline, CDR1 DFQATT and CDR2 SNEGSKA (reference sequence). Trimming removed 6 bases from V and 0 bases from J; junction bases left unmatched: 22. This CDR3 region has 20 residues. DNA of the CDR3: TGCAGTGCCGCAGCTGGCGGGGGAACTCGAATTCCTCCGAACACCGGGGAGCTGTTTTTT. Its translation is CSAAAGGGTRIPPNTGELFF.

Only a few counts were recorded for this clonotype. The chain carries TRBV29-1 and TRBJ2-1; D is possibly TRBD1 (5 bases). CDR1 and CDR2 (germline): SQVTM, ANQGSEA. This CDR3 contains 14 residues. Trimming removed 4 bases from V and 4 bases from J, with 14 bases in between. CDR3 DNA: TGCAGCGTTGGAACCCGACAGTATTACAATGAGCAGTTCTTC. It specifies CSVGTRQYYNEQFF.

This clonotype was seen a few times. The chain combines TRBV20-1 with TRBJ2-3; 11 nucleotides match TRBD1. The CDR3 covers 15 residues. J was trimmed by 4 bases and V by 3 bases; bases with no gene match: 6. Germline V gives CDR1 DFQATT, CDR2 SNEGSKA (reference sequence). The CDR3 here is CSARDRGRGADTQYF. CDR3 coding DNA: TGCAGTGCTAGGGACAGGGGGCGAGGAGCAGATACGCAGTATTTT.

The CDR3, as DNA: TGTGCCAGCAGCCATCGGGACAGGGCAGAGAAAGAGACCCAGTACTTC. It translates to CASSHRDRAEKETQYF. The genes are TRBV11-1 and TRBJ2-5; TRBD1 aligns across 9 bases. Germline V gene lookup returns CDR1 SGHAT and CDR2 FQDESV (reference sequence). Trimming at V came to 5 bases and at J to 3 bases, leaving 10 bases not matched to a gene. The CDR3 runs to 16 residues.

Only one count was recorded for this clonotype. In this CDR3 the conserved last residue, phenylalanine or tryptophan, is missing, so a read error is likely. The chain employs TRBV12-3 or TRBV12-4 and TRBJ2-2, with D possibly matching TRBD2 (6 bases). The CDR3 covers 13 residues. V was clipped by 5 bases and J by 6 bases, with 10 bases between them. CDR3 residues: CASSKGLSGELFS. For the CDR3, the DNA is TGTGCCAGCAGTAAGGGACTTTCCGGGGAGCTGTTTTCT.

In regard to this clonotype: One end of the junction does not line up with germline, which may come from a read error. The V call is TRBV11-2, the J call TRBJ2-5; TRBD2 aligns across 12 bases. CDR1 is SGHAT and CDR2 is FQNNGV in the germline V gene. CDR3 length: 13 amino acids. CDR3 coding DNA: TGTGCCAGCAGCCCGAGGACTAGCGGGGACGCAAACTTC. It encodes CASSPRTSGDANF.

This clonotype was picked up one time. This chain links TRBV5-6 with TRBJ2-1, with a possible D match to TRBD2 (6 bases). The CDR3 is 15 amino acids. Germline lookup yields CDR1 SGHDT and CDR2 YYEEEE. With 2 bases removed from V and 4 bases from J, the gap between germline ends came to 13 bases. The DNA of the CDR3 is TGTGCCAGCAGCTTTCCGGTGGGGGGTTACAATGAGCAGTTCTTC. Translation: CASSFPVGGYNEQFF.

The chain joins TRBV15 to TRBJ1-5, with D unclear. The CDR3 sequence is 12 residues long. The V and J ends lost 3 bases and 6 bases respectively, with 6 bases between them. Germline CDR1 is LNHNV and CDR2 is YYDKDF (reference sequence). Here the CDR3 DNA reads TGTGCCACCAGCAGGGATATTCAGCCCCAGCATTTT. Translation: CATSRDIQPQHF.

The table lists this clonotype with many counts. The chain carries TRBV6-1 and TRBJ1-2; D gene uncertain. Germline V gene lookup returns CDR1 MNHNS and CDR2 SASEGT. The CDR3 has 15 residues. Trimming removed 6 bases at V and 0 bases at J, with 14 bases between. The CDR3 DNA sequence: TGTGCCAGCAGCAACCCTAGCTCTGCTAACTATGGCTACACCTTC. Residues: CASSNPSSANYGYTF.

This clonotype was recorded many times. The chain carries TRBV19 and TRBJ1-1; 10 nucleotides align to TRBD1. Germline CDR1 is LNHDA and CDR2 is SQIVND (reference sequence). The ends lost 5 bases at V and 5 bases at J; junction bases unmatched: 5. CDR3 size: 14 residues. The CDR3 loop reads CASSLTGGRTEAFF. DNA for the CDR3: TGTGCCAGTAGTCTGACAGGGGGCCGAACTGAAGCTTTCTTT.

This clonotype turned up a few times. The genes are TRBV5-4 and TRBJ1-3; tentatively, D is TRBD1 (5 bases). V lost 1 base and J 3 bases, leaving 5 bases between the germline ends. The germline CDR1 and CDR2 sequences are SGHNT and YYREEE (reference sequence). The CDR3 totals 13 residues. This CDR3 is CASSLTGGNTIYF. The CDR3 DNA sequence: TGTGCCAGCAGCTTGACAGGTGGAAACACCATATATTTT.

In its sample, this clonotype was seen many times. This chain's CDR3 is CASSLVAGGFYQRTEAFF. CDR3 DNA sequence: TGCGCCAGCAGCTTGGTGGCAGGGGGCTTTTACCAGCGGACTGAAGCTTTCTTT. The rearrangement joins TRBV5-1 to TRBJ1-1; the match to TRBD1 covers 8 bases. Trimming cost V 0 bases and J 5 bases; bases outside gene matches: 15. CDR1 is SGHRS, CDR2 YFSETQ, per germline. The CDR3 sequence is 18 residues long.

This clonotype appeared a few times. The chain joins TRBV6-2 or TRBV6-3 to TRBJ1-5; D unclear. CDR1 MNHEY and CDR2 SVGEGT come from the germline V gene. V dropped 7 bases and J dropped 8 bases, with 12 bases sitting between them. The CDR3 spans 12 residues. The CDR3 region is CASKFQDEPQHF. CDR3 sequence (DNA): TGTGCCAGCAAGTTTCAGGACGAGCCCCAGCATTTT.

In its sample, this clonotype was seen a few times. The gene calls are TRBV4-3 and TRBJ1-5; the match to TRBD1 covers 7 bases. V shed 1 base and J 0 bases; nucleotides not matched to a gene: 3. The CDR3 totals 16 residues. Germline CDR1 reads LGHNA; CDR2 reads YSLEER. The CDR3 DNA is TGCGCCAGCAGCCAAGGGGACAGAAATAGCAATCAGCCCCAGCATTTT. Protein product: CASSQGDRNSNQPQHF.

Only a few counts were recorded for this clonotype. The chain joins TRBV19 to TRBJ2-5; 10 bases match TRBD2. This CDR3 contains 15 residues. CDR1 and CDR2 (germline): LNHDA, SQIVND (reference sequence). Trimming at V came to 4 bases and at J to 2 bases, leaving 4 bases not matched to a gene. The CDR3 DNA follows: TGTGCCAGTAGTACTTTTAGCGGGGGGCAAGAGACCCAGTACTTC. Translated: CASSTFSGGQETQYF.

The CDR3 DNA is TGTGCCACCAGTGGAGTAGCGGGGGGAAACTCCTACAATGAGCAGTTCTTC. It specifies CATSGVAGGNSYNEQFF. The gene calls are TRBV24-1 and TRBJ2-1; TRBD2 aligns across 10 bases. The CDR3 spans 17 residues. The V and J ends lost 5 bases and 0 bases, in that order; junction bases with no gene match: 6. Germline V CDR1 and CDR2: KGHDR, SFDVKD.

The CDR3 protein is CASSDGWMGGKDTQYF. The CDR3 DNA is TGTGCCAGCAGTGACGGGTGGATGGGGGGAAAGGATACGCAGTATTTT. V usage is TRBV25-1 and J usage is TRBJ2-3, with D maybe TRBD2 (6 bases). The germline CDR1 and CDR2 sequences are MGHDK and SYGVNS. This CDR3 region has 16 residues. V gave up 3 bases and J gave up 6 bases, with 19 bases separating them.